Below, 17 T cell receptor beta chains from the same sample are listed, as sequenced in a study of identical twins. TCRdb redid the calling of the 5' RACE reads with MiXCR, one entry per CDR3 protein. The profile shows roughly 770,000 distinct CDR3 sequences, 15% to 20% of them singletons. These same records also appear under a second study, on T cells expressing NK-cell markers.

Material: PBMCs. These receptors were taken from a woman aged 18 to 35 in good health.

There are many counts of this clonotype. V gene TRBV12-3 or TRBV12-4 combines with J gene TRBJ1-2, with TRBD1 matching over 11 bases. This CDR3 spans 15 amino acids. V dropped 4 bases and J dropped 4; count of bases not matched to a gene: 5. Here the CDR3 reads CASSYGTGGTYGYTF. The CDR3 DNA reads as TGTGCCAGCAGTTACGGGACAGGGGGTACCTATGGCTACACCTTC.

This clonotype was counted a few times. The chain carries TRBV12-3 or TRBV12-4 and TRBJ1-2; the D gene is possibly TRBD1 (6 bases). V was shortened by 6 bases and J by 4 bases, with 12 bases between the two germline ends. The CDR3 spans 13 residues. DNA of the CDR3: TGTGCCAGCAGGGTGGGACATATCTATGGCTACACCTTC. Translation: CASRVGHIYGYTF.

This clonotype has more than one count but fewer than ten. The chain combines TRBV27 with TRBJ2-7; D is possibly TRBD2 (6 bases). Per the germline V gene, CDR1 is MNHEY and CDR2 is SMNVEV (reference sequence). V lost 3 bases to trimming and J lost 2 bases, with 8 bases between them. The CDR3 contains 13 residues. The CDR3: CASSFTGAYEQYF. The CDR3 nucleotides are TGTGCCAGCAGTTTCACGGGGGCCTACGAGCAGTACTTC.

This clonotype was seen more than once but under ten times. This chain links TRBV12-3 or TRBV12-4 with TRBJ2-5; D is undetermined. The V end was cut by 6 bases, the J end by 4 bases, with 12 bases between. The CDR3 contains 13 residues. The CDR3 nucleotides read TGTGCCAGCAGCAGTGGTCCCGGAGAGACCCAGTACTTC. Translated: CASSSGPGETQYF.

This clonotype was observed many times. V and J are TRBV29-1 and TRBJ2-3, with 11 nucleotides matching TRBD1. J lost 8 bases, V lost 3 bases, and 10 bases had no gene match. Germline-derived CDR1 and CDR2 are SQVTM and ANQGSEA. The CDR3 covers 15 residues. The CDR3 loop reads CSVETRTGGWTTQYF. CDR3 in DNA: TGCAGCGTTGAGACTCGGACAGGGGGCTGGACTACGCAGTATTTT.

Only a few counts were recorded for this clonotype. The CDR3 is CASSLGTSDPGELFF. DNA of the CDR3: TGTGCCAGCAGTTTGGGGACTAGCGACCCCGGGGAGCTGTTTTTT. This chain connects TRBV12-3 or TRBV12-4 to TRBJ2-2; TRBD2 matches at 10 bases. The junction had 4 bases not matched to a gene; V was cut back by 3 bases and J by 6 bases. There are 15 residues in the CDR3.

The CDR3 loop is CASSLVREHNEQFF. CDR3 coding DNA: TGTGCCAGCAGCTTAGTCCGGGAACACAATGAGCAGTTCTTC. V and J are TRBV7-9 and TRBJ2-1; D possibly corresponds to TRBD2 (5 bases). Trimming removed 1 base from V and 5 bases from J, with 9 bases in between. The CDR3 loop spans 14 amino acids. CDR1 and CDR2 (germline): SEHNR, FQNEAQ (reference sequence).

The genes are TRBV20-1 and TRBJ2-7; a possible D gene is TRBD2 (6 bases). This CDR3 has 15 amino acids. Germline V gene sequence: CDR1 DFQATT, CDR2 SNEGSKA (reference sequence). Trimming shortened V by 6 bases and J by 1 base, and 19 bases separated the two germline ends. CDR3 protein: CSARDGSRGSYEQYF. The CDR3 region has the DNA TGCAGTGCGCGGGACGGTTCCAGAGGTTCCTACGAGCAGTACTTC.

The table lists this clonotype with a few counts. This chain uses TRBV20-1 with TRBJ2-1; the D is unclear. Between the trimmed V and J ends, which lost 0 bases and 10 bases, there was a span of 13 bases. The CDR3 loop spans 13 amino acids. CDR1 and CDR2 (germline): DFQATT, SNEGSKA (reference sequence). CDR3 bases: TGCAGTGCTAGAGACCGCCTACTTGGGGAGCAGTTCTTC. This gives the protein CSARDRLLGEQFF.

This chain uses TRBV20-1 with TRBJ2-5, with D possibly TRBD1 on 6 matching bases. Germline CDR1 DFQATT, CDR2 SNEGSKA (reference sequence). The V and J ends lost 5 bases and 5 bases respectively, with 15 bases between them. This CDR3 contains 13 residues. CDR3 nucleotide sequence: TGCAGTGCTGCCACAGGGATTTTGGAGACCCAGTACTTC. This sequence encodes CSAATGILETQYF.

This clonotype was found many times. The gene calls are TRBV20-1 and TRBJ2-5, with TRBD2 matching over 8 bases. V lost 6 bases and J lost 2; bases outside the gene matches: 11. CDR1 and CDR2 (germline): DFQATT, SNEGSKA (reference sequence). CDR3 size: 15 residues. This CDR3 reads CSATPPLAGQETQYF. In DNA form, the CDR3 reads TGCAGTGCAACCCCACCTTTAGCGGGGCAAGAGACCCAGTACTTC.

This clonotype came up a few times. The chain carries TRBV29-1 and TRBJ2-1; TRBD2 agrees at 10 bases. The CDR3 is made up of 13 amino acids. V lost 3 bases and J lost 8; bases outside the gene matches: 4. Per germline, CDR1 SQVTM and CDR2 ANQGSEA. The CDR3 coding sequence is TGCAGCGTTGAGCCTAGCGGGAGCGATGAGCAGTTCTTC. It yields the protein CSVEPSGSDEQFF.

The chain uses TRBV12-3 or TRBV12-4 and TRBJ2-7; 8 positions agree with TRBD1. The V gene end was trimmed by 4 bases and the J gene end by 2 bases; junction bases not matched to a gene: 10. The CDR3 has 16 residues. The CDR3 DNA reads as TGTGCCAGCAGTTCTACGGGACAGGACCATCCCTACGAGCAGTACTTC. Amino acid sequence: CASSSTGQDHPYEQYF.

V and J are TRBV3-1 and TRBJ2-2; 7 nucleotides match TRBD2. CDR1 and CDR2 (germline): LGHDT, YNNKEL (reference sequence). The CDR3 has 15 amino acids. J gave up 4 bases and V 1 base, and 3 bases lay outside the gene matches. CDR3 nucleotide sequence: TGTGCCAGCAGCCAAGCGGGGGGTTTCACCGGGGAGCTGTTTTTT. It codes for CASSQAGGFTGELFF.

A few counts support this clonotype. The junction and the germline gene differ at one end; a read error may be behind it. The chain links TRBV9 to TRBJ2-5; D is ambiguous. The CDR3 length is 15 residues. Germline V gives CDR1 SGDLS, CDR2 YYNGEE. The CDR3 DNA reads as TGTGCCAACATCGCGTGGGTTGGCGCTCAAGGGACCCAGTACTTC. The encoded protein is CANIAWVGAQGTQYF. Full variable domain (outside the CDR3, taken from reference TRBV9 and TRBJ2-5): DSGVTQTPKHLITATGQRVTLRCSPRSGDLSVYWYQQSLDQGLQFLIQYYNGEERAKGNILERFSAQQFPDLHSELNLSSLELGDSALYFCANIAWVGAQGTQYFGPGTRLLVL.

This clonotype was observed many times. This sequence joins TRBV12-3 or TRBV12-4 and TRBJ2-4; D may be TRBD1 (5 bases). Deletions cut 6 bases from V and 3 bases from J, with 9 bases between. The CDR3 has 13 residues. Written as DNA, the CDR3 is TGTGCCAGCAGCCAGGGTGTCAAAAACATTCAGTACTTC. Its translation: CASSQGVKNIQYF.

Here the CDR3 DNA reads TGCAGTGCTAGGACTAGCGGGGGGACCGGGGAGCTGTTTTTT. The encoded protein is CSARTSGGTGELFF. This sequence joins TRBV20-1 and TRBJ2-2; 13 bases map to TRBD2. There are 14 residues in the CDR3. Germline trimming cut 3 bases from V and 5 bases from J; bases unmatched to any gene: 0. Germline lookup yields CDR1 DFQATT and CDR2 SNEGSKA (reference sequence).